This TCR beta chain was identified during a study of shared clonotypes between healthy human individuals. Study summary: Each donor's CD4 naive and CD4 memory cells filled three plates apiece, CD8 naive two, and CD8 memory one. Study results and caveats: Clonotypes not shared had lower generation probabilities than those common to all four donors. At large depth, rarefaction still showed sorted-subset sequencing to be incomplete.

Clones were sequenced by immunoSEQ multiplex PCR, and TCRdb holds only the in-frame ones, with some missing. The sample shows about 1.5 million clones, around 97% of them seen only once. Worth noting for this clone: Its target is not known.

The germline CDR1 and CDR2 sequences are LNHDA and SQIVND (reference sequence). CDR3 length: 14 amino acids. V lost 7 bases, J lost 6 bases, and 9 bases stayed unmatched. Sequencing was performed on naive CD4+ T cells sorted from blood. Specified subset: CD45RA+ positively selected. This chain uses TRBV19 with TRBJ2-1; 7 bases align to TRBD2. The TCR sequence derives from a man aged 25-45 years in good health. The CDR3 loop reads CASTPRGTINEQFF. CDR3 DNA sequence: TGTGCCAGTACTCCCCGGGGGACTATCAATGAGCAGTTCTTC.